The present T cell receptor beta chain was sequenced within a study of T cell responses to AZD1222 COVID-19 vaccine. Regarding the study as a whole: White British donors predominated, females outnumbered males, and clonal diversity was possibly underestimated. Unmutated variant regions reportedly attract nearly half of all spike-specific TCRs. Seropositivity was recorded at baseline in only 6 or 7 AZD1222 recipients.

Comments on this clone: Its target is not known.

TCRdb's table, derived via immunoSEQ multiplex PCR, lists solely in-frame clones and lacks some. The repertoire holds fewer than 200,000 clones, with 70% to 90% as singletons. This CDR3 comprises 16 residues. The V gene lost 4 bases and the J gene lost 4 bases, with 17 bases spanning the gap. Germline assignment: CDR1 SGDLS and CDR2 YYNGEE. Pooling was applied to second doses at about 4 or about 12 weeks. The sequence came from an adult who received the AZD1222 COVID-19 vaccine. The sequences come from peripheral blood, collected 28 days after the second AZD1222 dose. This rearrangement joins TRBV9 to TRBJ2-2; D perhaps matches TRBD1 (6 bases). As DNA, the CDR3 is TGTGCCAGCAGCCGCCGCTCAAGGGGGAGCACCGGGGAGCTGTTTTTT. Protein product: CASSRRSRGSTGELFF.